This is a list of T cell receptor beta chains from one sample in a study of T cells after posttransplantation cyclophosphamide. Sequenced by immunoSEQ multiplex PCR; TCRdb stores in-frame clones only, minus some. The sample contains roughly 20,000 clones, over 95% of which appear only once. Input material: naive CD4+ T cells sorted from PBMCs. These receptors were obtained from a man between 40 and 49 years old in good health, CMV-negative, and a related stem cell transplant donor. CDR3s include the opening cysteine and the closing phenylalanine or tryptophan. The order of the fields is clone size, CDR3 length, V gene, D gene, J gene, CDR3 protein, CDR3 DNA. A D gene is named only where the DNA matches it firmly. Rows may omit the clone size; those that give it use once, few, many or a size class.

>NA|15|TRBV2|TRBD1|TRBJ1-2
CASSPTGDSHYGYTF
TGTGCCAGCAGTCCTACAGGGGACTCACACTATGGCTACACCTTC
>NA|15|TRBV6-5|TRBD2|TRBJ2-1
CASSRGLADYNEQFF
TGTGCCAGCAGCCGTGGACTAGCCGATTACAATGAGCAGTTCTTC
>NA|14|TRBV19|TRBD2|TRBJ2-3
CASSVRLAADTQYF
TGTGCCAGTAGTGTTCGCCTAGCGGCAGATACGCAGTATTTT
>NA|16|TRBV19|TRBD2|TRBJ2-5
CASSFSGTRVQETQYF
TGTGCCAGTAGTTTTTCCGGGACTAGGGTCCAAGAGACCCAGTACTTC
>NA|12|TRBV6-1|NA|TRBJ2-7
CASSEGQRGKYF
TGTGCCAGCAGTGAAGGGCAAAGGGGCAAGTACTTC
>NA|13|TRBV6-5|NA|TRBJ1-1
CASSQGLNTEAFF
TGTGCCAGCAGCCAGGGTCTGAACACTGAAGCTTTCTTT
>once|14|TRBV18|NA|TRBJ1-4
CASSPPSYEEKLFF
TGTGCCAGCTCTCCACCCTCCTATGAGGAAAAACTGTTTTTT
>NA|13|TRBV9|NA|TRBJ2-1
CASSVIQGSEQFF
TGTGCCAGCAGCGTCATTCAGGGCAGTGAGCAGTTCTTC
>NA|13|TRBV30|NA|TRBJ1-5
CAWRKRGWQPQHF
TGTGCCTGGAGGAAAAGGGGATGGCAGCCCCAGCATTTT
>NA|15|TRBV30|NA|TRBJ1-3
CAWSVGRGPGNTIYF
TGTGCCTGGAGTGTAGGCAGGGGTCCTGGAAACACCATATATTTT
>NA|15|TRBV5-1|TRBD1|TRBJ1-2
CASRSQPRTGDGYTF
TGCGCCAGCAGATCCCAGCCCCGGACAGGGGACGGCTACACCTTC
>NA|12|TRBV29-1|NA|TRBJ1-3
CSVSYTGNAIYF
TGCAGCGTTTCCTACACAGGAAACGCCATATATTTT
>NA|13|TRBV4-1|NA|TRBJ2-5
CASSQLAGETQYF
TGCGCCAGCAGCCAACTCGCGGGAGAGACCCAGTACTTC
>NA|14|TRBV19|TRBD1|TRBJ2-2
CASMGTVNTGELFF
TGTGCCAGTATGGGGACAGTGAACACCGGGGAGCTGTTTTTT
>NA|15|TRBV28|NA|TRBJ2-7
CASSPAGVGRNEQYF
TGTGCCAGCAGTCCGGCCGGGGTAGGGCGGAACGAGCAGTACTTC
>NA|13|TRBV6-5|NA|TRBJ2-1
CASSRTGYNEQFF
TGTGCCAGCAGTCGCACAGGGTACAATGAGCAGTTCTTC
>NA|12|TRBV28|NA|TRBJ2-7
CATQDTAYEQYF
TGTGCCACCCAGGACACCGCCTACGAGCAGTACTTC
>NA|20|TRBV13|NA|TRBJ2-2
CASSLLKVVRDLTNTGELFF
TGTGCCAGCAGCTTATTAAAGGTGGTGAGGGACTTAACGAACACCGGGGAGCTGTTTTTT
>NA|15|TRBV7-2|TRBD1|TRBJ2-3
CASSNDRAGTDTQYF
TGTGCCAGCAGCAACGACAGGGCGGGCACAGATACGCAGTATTTT
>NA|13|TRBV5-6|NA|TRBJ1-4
CASSRRGTAKLFF
TGTGCCAGCAGCCGCCGCGGGACCGCGAAACTGTTTTTT
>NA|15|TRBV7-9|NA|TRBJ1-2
CASSLTLETGDGYTF
TGTGCCAGCAGCTTAACGCTGGAAACAGGTGACGGCTACACCTTC
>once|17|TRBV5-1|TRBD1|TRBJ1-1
CASSLGAGGLVNTEAFF
TGCGCCAGCAGCTTGGGGGCAGGGGGCTTGGTGAACACTGAAGCTTTCTTT
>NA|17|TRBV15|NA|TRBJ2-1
CATSRDPVTKTYNEQFF
TGTGCCACCAGCAGAGATCCCGTGACTAAGACCTACAATGAGCAGTTCTTC